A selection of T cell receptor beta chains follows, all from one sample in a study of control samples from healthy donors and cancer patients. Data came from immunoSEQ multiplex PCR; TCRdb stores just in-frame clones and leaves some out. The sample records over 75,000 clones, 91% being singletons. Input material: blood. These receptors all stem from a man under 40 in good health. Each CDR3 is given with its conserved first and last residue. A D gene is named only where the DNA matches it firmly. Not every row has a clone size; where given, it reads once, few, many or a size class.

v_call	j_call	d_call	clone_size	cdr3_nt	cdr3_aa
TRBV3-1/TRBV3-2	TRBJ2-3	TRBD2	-	TGTGCCAGCAGCCAAGGTGTAATAGCGGGGGGAGATACGCAGTATTTT	CASSQGVIAGGDTQYF
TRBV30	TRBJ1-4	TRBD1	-	TGTGCCTGGAGTTTGGCCGGACAGGGTGGGCTGTTTTTT	CAWSLAGQGGLFF
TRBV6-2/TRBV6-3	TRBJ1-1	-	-	TGTGCCAGCAGTTACGGGCGGAACACTGAAGCTTTCTTT	CASSYGRNTEAFF
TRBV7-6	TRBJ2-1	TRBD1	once	TGTGCCAGCAGTTCGGACAGGGGGAGTGGAAATGAGCAGTTCTTC	CASSSDRGSGNEQFF
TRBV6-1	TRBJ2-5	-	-	TGTGCCAGCAGTGAAGCGCATTCCCCTTGGACCCAGTACTTC	CASSEAHSPWTQYF
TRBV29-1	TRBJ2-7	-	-	TGCAGCGTTTCTGCCCCCTACGAGCAGTACTTC	CSVSAPYEQYF
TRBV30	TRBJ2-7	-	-	TGTGCCTGGAGACGGGAGCGTCTGAGCTCCTACGAGCAGTACTTC	CAWRRERLSSYEQYF
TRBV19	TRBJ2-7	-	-	TGTGCCAGTAGCTCGGACAGTTCCTACGAGCAGTACTTC	CASSSDSSYEQYF
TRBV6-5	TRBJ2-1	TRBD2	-	TGTGCCAGCTCACGGGTAGCGGGAGATGAGCAGTTCTTC	CASSRVAGDEQFF
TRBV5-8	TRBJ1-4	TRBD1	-	TGTGCCAGCAGCGAGACAACAGGGGGCATTCCAACTAATGAAAAACTGTTTTTT	CASSETTGGIPTNEKLFF
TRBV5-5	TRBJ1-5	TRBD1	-	TGTGCCAGCAGACTGGGAACAGGGGCGGCGAATCAGCCCCAGCATTTT	CASRLGTGAANQPQHF
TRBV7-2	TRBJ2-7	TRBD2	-	TGTGCCAGCAGCTCGGGGGGAGGCTACGAGCAGTACTTC	CASSSGGGYEQYF
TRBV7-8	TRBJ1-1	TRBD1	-	TGTGCCAGCAGCGCCCGGACAGGGGAGAGCACTGAAGCTTTCTTT	CASSARTGESTEAFF
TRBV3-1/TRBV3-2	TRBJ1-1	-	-	TGTGCCAGCAGCCAACTACAGGGACACACTGAAGCTTTCTTT	CASSQLQGHTEAFF